Below, 16 T cell receptor beta chains from the same sample are listed, as sequenced in a study of Graves' ophthalmopathy and Graves' hyperthyroidism. For repertoire sequencing, the TCR beta CDR3 regions were amplified from RNA transcripts. Following a first-round RT-PCR that used HTBI primers, a second-round multiplex PCR was carried out. TCRdb redid the calling of the multiplex PCR reads with MiXCR, one entry per CDR3 protein. In the table there are over a million distinct CDR3 sequences, about 35% of which are singletons. Input material: peripheral blood or thyroid tissue (not recorded which). Receptor source: an adult man with Graves' hyperthyroidism.

The J gene is TRBJ1-4, the V gene TRBV20-1; D ambiguous. CDR1 and CDR2 from the germline V gene are DFQATT and SNEGSKA (reference sequence). CDR3 length: 12 residues. V lost 6 bases and J 5 bases, leaving 10 bases between the germline ends. In nucleotides, the CDR3 is TGCAGTGCGCCCCGAGGGAATGAAAAACTGTTTTTT. Translating it yields CSAPRGNEKLFF.

In its sample, this clonotype was seen many times. This rearrangement joins TRBV10-3 to TRBJ1-2; TRBD1 agrees at 8 bases. Losses at the gene ends were 8 bases for V and 3 bases for J; bases not matched to a gene: 5. The CDR3 spans 13 residues. Germline V CDR1 and CDR2: ENHRY, SYGVKD. The CDR3 DNA reads TGTGCCATCTTTGCAGGGGGCTACTATGGCTACACCTTC. Protein: CAIFAGGYYGYTF.

This clonotype was counted many times. The rearrangement joins TRBV10-2 to TRBJ1-5; D uncertain. The CDR3 has 12 residues. Deletions cut 2 bases from V and 5 bases from J, with 4 bases between. From germline, CDR1 is WSHSY and CDR2 SAAADI. The CDR3 DNA reads as TGCGCCAGCAGTGAGGGTGATCAGCCCCAGCATTTT. Encoded protein: CASSEGDQPQHF.

The rearrangement uses TRBV7-6 and TRBJ2-7; TRBD1 matches 7 bases. The CDR3 is made up of 19 amino acids. Losses at the gene ends were 0 bases for V and 0 bases for J; bases not matched to a gene: 14. The V gene's germline CDR1 is SGHVS and CDR2 FNYEAQ. The CDR3 DNA reads TGTGCCAGCAGCTTAGCAATGCCTACTCCCCACAGGGGCTCCTACGAGCAGTACTTC. Protein product: CASSLAMPTPHRGSYEQYF. The full variable domain, with the rest looked up from reference TRBV7-6 and TRBJ2-7, is GAGVSQSPRYKVTKRGQDVALRCDPISGHVSLYWYRQALGQGPEFLTYFNYEAQQDKSGLPNDRFSAERPEGSISTLTIQRTEQRDSAMYRCASSLAMPTPHRGSYEQYFGPGTRLTVT.

This clonotype was seen only once. This chain uses TRBV25-1 with TRBJ1-2, with unresolved D. CDR3 length equals 13 residues. Germline lookup yields CDR1 MGHDK and CDR2 SYGVNS. The CDR3 spells CTTIRGYLGGYTF. CDR3 bases: TGTACCACCATCCGTGGTTACTTGGGTGGCTACACCTTC.

The chain is built from TRBV7-2 and TRBJ2-6, with D unresolved. The CDR3 consists of 13 residues. CDR1 is SGHTA, CDR2 FQGNSA, per germline. V was pared by 5 bases and J by 11 bases, with 13 bases between. The CDR3 coding sequence is TGTGCCAGCAGCCAAGGTGATGGAGACGTCCTGACTTTC. This translates into CASSQGDGDVLTF.

A note on this clonotype: The germline gene is not matched at one end of the junction; a read error may be the cause. This chain uses TRBV29-1 with TRBJ1-2; perhaps TRBD1 as D (5 bases). This CDR3 has 12 residues. Germline CDR1 SQVTM, CDR2 ANQGSEA. The CDR3 sequence is CSVEPGDYDYTF. The CDR3 DNA reads as TGCAGCGTTGAACCTGGGGACTATGACTACACCTTC.

The CDR3 loop reads CASSLTGRGSGNTEAFF. DNA of the CDR3: TGTGCCAGCAGCTTAACGGGGCGGGGTAGCGGGAACACTGAAGCTTTCTTT. The chain employs TRBV7-3 and TRBJ1-1, with TRBD1 as a possible D gene (5 bases). The CDR3 has 17 amino acids. The V end was cut by 0 bases, the J end by 1 base, with 15 bases between. Germline V lookup: CDR1 SGHTA, CDR2 FQGTGA.

This clonotype was counted at least ten times. The rearrangement uses TRBV12-3 or TRBV12-4 and TRBJ1-2; no reliable D call. This CDR3 has 16 amino acids. V gave up 2 bases and J gave up 2 bases, with 15 bases separating them. In nucleotides, the CDR3 is TGTGCCAGCAGTTTAACTTCCGGCAGTTGGAACTATGGCTACACCTTC. It codes for CASSLTSGSWNYGYTF.

There are a few counts of this clonotype. The rearrangement uses TRBV20-1 and TRBJ2-7; D is perhaps TRBD1 (6 bases). CDR3 length: 16 amino acids. Germline V CDR1 and CDR2: DFQATT, SNEGSKA (reference sequence). V lost 6 bases and J lost 4, with 25 bases in between. DNA for the CDR3: TGCAGTGCGGCGACCCCTCAGGGGCGAAAAGCTTACGAGCAGTACTTC. Translated, it gives CSAATPQGRKAYEQYF.

Turning to this clonotype: A much bigger clone sits one base away, suggesting this may be a read error. The chain combines TRBV19 with TRBJ2-5; D assignment may be TRBD1 or TRBD2 (5 bases each). Germline V gene sequence: CDR1 LNHDA, CDR2 SQIVND (reference sequence). The CDR3 runs 12 residues. Trimming took off 5 bases at V and 7 bases at J, with 11 bases between the two ends. For the CDR3, the DNA is TGTGCCAGTAGTCGAGGGGTCGGGACCCAGTACTTC. Its translation: CASSRGVGTQYF. Together with reference TRBV19 and TRBJ2-5, the CDR3 gives the full variable domain: DGGITQSPKYLFRKEGQNVTLSCEQNLNHDAMYWYRQDPGQGLRLIYYSQIVNDFQKGDIAEGYSVSREKKESFPLTVTSAQKNPTAFYLCASSRGVGTQYFGPGTRLLVL.

The chain combines TRBV29-1 with TRBJ2-7, with TRBD1 identical over 8 bases. Germline V gene lookup returns CDR1 SQVTM and CDR2 ANQGSEA. V shed 7 bases, J shed 3 bases, and the junction held 5 bases outside the gene matches. The CDR3 loop spans 12 amino acids. CDR3 in DNA: TGCAGCGAAGGGACAGGTATCTACGAGCAGTACTTC. The encoded protein is CSEGTGIYEQYF.

This clonotype was seen at least ten times. V usage is TRBV7-9 and J usage is TRBJ2-5; D not certain. The ends were cut back, 1 base at V and 13 bases at J, with 13 bases in the middle. CDR3 length equals 12 residues. From germline, CDR1 is SEHNR and CDR2 FQNEAQ (reference sequence). CDR3 sequence reads: CASSLGGSGPYF. The CDR3 bases are TGTGCCAGCAGCTTAGGAGGCTCCGGCCCGTACTTC. The full variable domain, with the rest looked up from reference TRBV7-9 and TRBJ2-5, is DTGVSQNPRHKITKRGQNVTFRCDPISEHNRLYWYRQTLGQGPEFLTYFQNEAQLEKSRLLSDRFSAERPKGSFSTLEIQRTEQGDSAMYLCASSLGGSGPYFGPGTRLLVL.

The genes are TRBV5-5 and TRBJ2-7; TRBD2 is a possible D gene (5 bases). Deletions cut 4 bases from V and 2 bases from J, with 13 bases between. CDR1 is SGHKS, CDR2 YYEKEE, per germline (reference sequence). The CDR3 totals 14 residues. CDR3 nucleotides: TGTGCCAGCAGCCCCGATGGTAGCGCCTACGAGCAGTACTTC. Its protein is CASSPDGSAYEQYF.

Turning to this clonotype: The germline gene is not matched at one end of the junction; a read error may be the cause. The rearrangement links TRBV7-3 to TRBJ2-2; TRBD2 is a possible D gene (6 bases). There are 14 residues in the CDR3. Germline V gene sequence: CDR1 SGHTA, CDR2 FQGTGA. CDR3 sequence: CASNLRRETGELFF. The CDR3 nucleotides read TGTGCCAGCAACTTAAGGAGGGAAACCGGGGAGCTGTTTTTT.

This sequence joins TRBV7-6 and TRBJ2-7, with D unresolved. The CDR3 spans 14 residues. CDR1 is SGHVS, CDR2 FNYEAQ, per germline. The V and J ends lost 5 bases and 7 bases respectively, with 18 bases between them. CDR3 residues: CASSPQHAPGEQYF. As DNA, the CDR3 is TGTGCCAGCAGCCCTCAACATGCCCCTGGTGAGCAGTACTTC.